This T cell receptor (beta chain) originates from a study of CD4 and CD8 cells across lung adenocarcinoma regions. The CDR3 has 14 amino acids. Trimming shortened V by 0 bases and J by 9 bases, and 12 bases separated the two germline ends. CDR1 and CDR2 from the germline V gene are MNHEY and SVGEGT. TCRdb reprocessed the PCR reads via MiXCR and lists one record per CDR3 protein. The sample has 9,500 to 12,000 distinct CDR3 sequences, 40% to 65% seen once. The patients had localized lung adenocarcinoma, a non-small cell subtype. The genes are TRBV6-2 or TRBV6-3 and TRBJ2-1, with D perhaps TRBD2 (6 bases). Sequencing was performed on CD4+ T cells from the center of a lung tumor. The TCR comes from a male donor with lung adenocarcinoma. The CD4 and CD8 labels of this study may be unreliable. CDR3 sequence reads: CASSYSGLGGEQFF. The CDR3 bases are TGTGCCAGCAGTTACTCGGGGCTGGGAGGTGAGCAGTTCTTC.